These T cell receptor beta chains were read from a single sample in a study of blood T cell repertoires in COVID-19. Clones were sequenced by immunoSEQ multiplex PCR, and TCRdb holds only the in-frame ones, with some missing. The table includes some 130,000 clones, 75% to 90% detected once. The sequencing sample was made of PBMCs or T cells enriched from blood (not recorded which). These receptors were collected from a man aged 45 to 65 who had recovered from COVID-19. The CDR3 runs from the conserved cysteine through the conserved F or W. A D gene is named only where the DNA matches it firmly. Some rows have no size entry. The others give once, few or many, or a class for an expanded clone.

d_call: TRBD2; clone_size: NA; j_call: TRBJ2-7; v_call: TRBV27; cdr3_aa: CASSSQWGGVNYEQYF; cdr3_nt: TGTGCCAGCAGTTCACAATGGGGGGGGGTTAACTACGAGCAGTACTTC
d_call: NA; clone_size: NA; j_call: TRBJ2-5; v_call: TRBV27; cdr3_aa: CASSLRLRAAARETQYF; cdr3_nt: TGTGCCAGCAGTTTGAGGTTACGCGCCGCCGCCCGCGAGACCCAGTACTTC
d_call: NA; clone_size: NA; j_call: TRBJ1-6; v_call: TRBV7-2; cdr3_aa: CASRGAGNSPLHF; cdr3_nt: TGTGCCAGCCGGGGGGCGGGTAATTCACCCCTCCACTTT
d_call: NA; clone_size: few; j_call: TRBJ2-2; v_call: TRBV7-6; cdr3_aa: CASSFDWKKNTGELFF; cdr3_nt: TGTGCCAGCAGTTTCGACTGGAAGAAGAACACCGGGGAGCTGTTTTTT
d_call: TRBD1; clone_size: NA; j_call: TRBJ2-5; v_call: TRBV5-1; cdr3_aa: CASSLGQGRFMQETQYF; cdr3_nt: TGCGCCAGCAGCCTCGGACAGGGGAGGTTTATGCAAGAGACCCAGTACTTC
d_call: NA; clone_size: NA; j_call: TRBJ1-5; v_call: TRBV7-2; cdr3_aa: CASSLGLFYQPQHF; cdr3_nt: TGTGCCAGCAGCTTAGGTCTATTTTATCAGCCCCAGCATTTT
d_call: TRBD2; clone_size: NA; j_call: TRBJ2-3; v_call: TRBV10-3; cdr3_aa: CAISRTSGSDTQYF; cdr3_nt: TGTGCCATCAGTAGGACTAGCGGTTCAGATACGCAGTATTTT
d_call: TRBD1; clone_size: once; j_call: TRBJ1-5; v_call: TRBV28; cdr3_aa: CASSNRQGNQPQHF; cdr3_nt: TGTGCCAGCAGCAACCGACAGGGTAATCAGCCCCAGCATTTT
d_call: TRBD2; clone_size: NA; j_call: TRBJ2-2; v_call: TRBV3-1/TRBV3-2; cdr3_aa: CGCGAGVTTGELFF; cdr3_nt: TGTGGCTGCGGGGCGGGGGTTACCACCGGGGAGCTGTTTTTT
d_call: TRBD2; clone_size: NA; j_call: TRBJ2-5; v_call: TRBV7-2; cdr3_aa: CASSLSGAGRETQYF; cdr3_nt: TGTGCCAGCAGCTTAAGTGGAGCCGGGAGGGAGACCCAGTACTTC
d_call: TRBD2; clone_size: NA; j_call: TRBJ2-3; v_call: TRBV7-6; cdr3_aa: CASSTRAAGGADTQYF; cdr3_nt: TGTGCCAGCAGCACCCGGGCAGCGGGGGGGGCAGATACGCAGTATTTT
d_call: TRBD2; clone_size: NA; j_call: TRBJ2-7; v_call: TRBV3-1/TRBV3-2; cdr3_aa: CASSRTSYEQYF; cdr3_nt: TGTGCCAGCAGCCGGACTAGCTACGAGCAGTACTTC
d_call: NA; clone_size: NA; j_call: TRBJ2-7; v_call: TRBV28; cdr3_aa: CASSILYEQYF; cdr3_nt: TGTGCCAGCAGTATTTTATACGAGCAGTACTTC
d_call: NA; clone_size: NA; j_call: TRBJ1-3; v_call: TRBV30; cdr3_aa: CAWSVGGVAGNTIYF; cdr3_nt: TGTGCCTGGAGTGTAGGGGGAGTAGCTGGAAACACCATATATTTT
d_call: NA; clone_size: few; j_call: TRBJ1-2; v_call: TRBV28; cdr3_aa: CASSLYSVNYGYTF; cdr3_nt: TGTGCCAGCAGTTTATATTCTGTTAACTATGGCTACACCTTC
d_call: NA; clone_size: few; j_call: TRBJ1-3; v_call: TRBV14; cdr3_aa: CASSSTARSGNTIYF; cdr3_nt: TGTGCCAGCAGCTCTACCGCAAGGAGTGGAAACACCATATATTTT
d_call: TRBD1; clone_size: NA; j_call: TRBJ1-5; v_call: TRBV18; cdr3_aa: CASSPPDRVVQHF; cdr3_nt: TGTGCCAGCTCACCACCCGACAGGGTCGTCCAGCATTTT
d_call: NA; clone_size: NA; j_call: TRBJ2-2; v_call: TRBV19; cdr3_aa: CASSIGRGTGELFF; cdr3_nt: TGTGCCAGTAGTATCGGCAGGGGAACCGGGGAGCTGTTTTTT
d_call: NA; clone_size: NA; j_call: TRBJ2-2; v_call: TRBV9; cdr3_aa: CASSPRTANTGELFF; cdr3_nt: TGTGCCAGCAGCCCCCGGACAGCTAACACCGGGGAGCTGTTTTTT
d_call: NA; clone_size: NA; j_call: TRBJ1-5; v_call: TRBV24-1; cdr3_aa: CATSRGQQPQHF; cdr3_nt: TGTGCCACCAGTCGGGGTCAGCAGCCCCAGCATTTT
d_call: NA; clone_size: NA; j_call: TRBJ1-4; v_call: TRBV24-1; cdr3_aa: CATSRGNNEKLFF; cdr3_nt: TGTGCCACCAGTAGGGGGAATAATGAAAAACTGTTTTTT
d_call: TRBD1; clone_size: NA; j_call: TRBJ1-2; v_call: TRBV5-1; cdr3_aa: CASSRDSNYGYTF; cdr3_nt: TGCGCCAGCAGCAGGGACAGTAACTATGGCTACACCTTC
d_call: TRBD2; clone_size: NA; j_call: TRBJ2-5; v_call: TRBV7-2; cdr3_aa: CASSPRIPAGGKETQYF; cdr3_nt: TGTGCCAGCAGCCCCCGCATACCCGCGGGGGGAAAAGAGACCCAGTACTTC
d_call: TRBD1; clone_size: NA; j_call: TRBJ2-1; v_call: TRBV9; cdr3_aa: CASSPRGQPSYNEQFF; cdr3_nt: TGTGCCAGCAGCCCAAGGGGGCAGCCCTCCTACAATGAGCAGTTCTTC
d_call: TRBD1; clone_size: NA; j_call: TRBJ1-2; v_call: TRBV4-2; cdr3_aa: CASSQGDRVGYGYTF; cdr3_nt: TGTGCCAGCAGCCAAGGGGACAGAGTAGGTTATGGCTACACCTTC
d_call: NA; clone_size: NA; j_call: TRBJ1-5; v_call: TRBV28; cdr3_aa: CASSVNQPQHF; cdr3_nt: TGTGCCAGCAGTGTAAATCAGCCCCAGCATTTT
d_call: TRBD2; clone_size: NA; j_call: TRBJ2-3; v_call: TRBV19; cdr3_aa: CASSISLAGSTDTQYF; cdr3_nt: TGTGCCAGTAGTATCAGTCTAGCGGGAAGCACAGATACGCAGTATTTT
d_call: NA; clone_size: NA; j_call: TRBJ1-1; v_call: TRBV29-1; cdr3_aa: CSARTANAMNTEAFF; cdr3_nt: TGCAGCGCGCGGACAGCCAATGCCATGAACACTGAAGCTTTCTTT
d_call: NA; clone_size: once; j_call: TRBJ2-3; v_call: TRBV24-1; cdr3_aa: CATSGSRASTDTQYF; cdr3_nt: TGTGCCACCAGTGGTTCCCGAGCTAGCACAGATACGCAGTATTTT
d_call: TRBD1; clone_size: NA; j_call: TRBJ1-2; v_call: TRBV19; cdr3_aa: CASSPGQGDYGYTF; cdr3_nt: TGTGCCAGTAGCCCGGGACAGGGAGACTATGGCTACACCTTC
d_call: TRBD2; clone_size: NA; j_call: TRBJ2-7; v_call: TRBV6-2/TRBV6-3; cdr3_aa: CASSYRTSGAYEQYF; cdr3_nt: TGTGCCAGCAGTTACAGGACTAGCGGGGCCTACGAGCAGTACTTC
d_call: TRBD2; clone_size: NA; j_call: TRBJ2-2; v_call: TRBV19; cdr3_aa: CASSISGGRGGELFF; cdr3_nt: TGTGCCAGTAGTATCTCCGGAGGGAGGGGCGGGGAGCTGTTTTTT
d_call: NA; clone_size: NA; j_call: TRBJ2-1; v_call: TRBV7-2; cdr3_aa: CASSLNSGPYNEQFF; cdr3_nt: TGTGCCAGCAGCTTAAATAGCGGACCATACAATGAGCAGTTCTTC
d_call: NA; clone_size: NA; j_call: TRBJ1-3; v_call: TRBV6-6; cdr3_aa: CASGGGNTIYF; cdr3_nt: TGTGCCAGCGGGGGCGGAAACACCATATATTTT
d_call: TRBD2; clone_size: NA; j_call: TRBJ2-1; v_call: TRBV5-1; cdr3_aa: CASSRLAGDIYNEQFF; cdr3_nt: TGCGCCAGCAGCCGACTAGCGGGGGATATATACAATGAGCAGTTCTTC
d_call: TRBD2; clone_size: NA; j_call: TRBJ2-1; v_call: TRBV5-1; cdr3_aa: CASSSGGRQGPVGEQFF; cdr3_nt: TGCGCCAGCAGTAGCGGGGGTAGGCAGGGGCCGGTCGGTGAGCAGTTCTTC
d_call: TRBD1; clone_size: NA; j_call: TRBJ2-5; v_call: TRBV7-9; cdr3_aa: CASSLGQQETQYF; cdr3_nt: TGTGCCAGCAGCTTGGGACAGCAAGAGACCCAGTACTTC
d_call: NA; clone_size: NA; j_call: TRBJ2-5; v_call: TRBV28; cdr3_aa: CASSLIAPETQYF; cdr3_nt: TGTGCCAGCAGTCTTATAGCCCCGGAGACCCAGTACTTC
d_call: TRBD1; clone_size: NA; j_call: TRBJ2-7; v_call: TRBV28; cdr3_aa: CASSFRGRTNEQYF; cdr3_nt: TGTGCCAGCAGTTTCAGGGGGCGGACGAACGAGCAGTACTTC
d_call: NA; clone_size: NA; j_call: TRBJ1-5; v_call: TRBV28; cdr3_aa: CASSSDRPSNQPQHF; cdr3_nt: TGTGCCAGCAGTTCAGACAGACCCAGCAATCAGCCCCAGCATTTT
d_call: TRBD1; clone_size: NA; j_call: TRBJ2-5; v_call: TRBV6-6; cdr3_aa: CATTANRGQETQYF; cdr3_nt: TGTGCCACAACCGCAAACAGGGGGCAAGAGACCCAGTACTTC